This TCR beta chain is from a study of identical twins. Study results and limitations: Findings depended on cross-sectional statistics rather than tracking the same donors. Zero-insertion findings could be partly confounded by invariant cells (MAIT and iNKT cells). Models underestimated out-of-frame TCR alpha sharing in monozygotic twins.

The germline V and J ends were trimmed by 5 bases and 7 bases, with 18 bases remaining between them. The CDR3 is made up of 14 amino acids. Germline CDR1 is MNHEY and CDR2 is SVGAGI. TCRdb processed the 5' RACE reads anew with MiXCR; each CDR3 protein has one entry. The table has 250,000 or so distinct CDR3 sequences, around 8.3% seen once; the top ten hold about 3%. This clonotype was found a few times. The target antigen is unknown. The same data also went into a second study, on yellow fever vaccine responses in identical twins.

The sequenced sample was CD8+ T cells sorted from blood. The rearrangement joins TRBV6-5 to TRBJ2-7; D call uncertain. This sequence originates from a woman aged 18-30 years in good health. Here the CDR3 reads CASSIDTYAREQYF. In DNA form, the CDR3 reads TGTGCCAGCAGTATCGACACCTATGCGAGGGAGCAGTACTTC.